This TCR beta chain was captured in a study of T cells in Graves' hyperthyroidism and ophthalmopathy (dated by TCRdb to the late 2010s). Regarding the complete study: Peripheral blood was sampled at the time of initial diagnosis, prior to any treatment. To identify distinguishing TCR V-J signatures, a discovery cohort of about a hundred patients was used, comprising approximately 40 with Graves' ophthalmopathy and 57 with stable Graves' hyperthyroidism. Prospective prediction of ophthalmopathy was tested in an independent validation cohort of some 20 hyperthyroidism patients and some 17 patients who later progressed to ophthalmopathy. The approximately 98 discovery patients were randomly divided into training and test sets at a 7:3 ratio. The study also compared thyroid tissue and blood T-cell repertoires from more than five Graves' hyperthyroidism patients. Following sampling, methimazole starting at 30 mg daily was given to hyperthyroidism patients, and high-dose intravenous methylprednisolone was given to ophthalmopathy patients. The paper describes TCR Vbeta CDR3 sequencing of 120 to 150 peripheral blood samples, made up of about 40 ophthalmopathy patients, over 70 hyperthyroidism patients and 17 progressor patients.

Moderately to severely active disease, a Clinical Activity Score of at least 3, a NOSPECS grade of at least 4, and a duration under 3 months were present in ophthalmopathy patients. The study excluded patients with uncontrolled infections, other autoimmune diseases, pregnancy or lactation. Diagnoses relied on clinical symptoms, serum thyroxine and TRAb, thyroid ultrasound and orbital computed tomography. Ficoll-Paque density gradient centrifugation was used to isolate PBMCs from about 10 ml of fresh peripheral blood. Total RNA was extracted with Trizol reagent, and quality was checked on an Agilent 2100 Bioanalyzer. This clonotype was observed a few times. No cognate antigen has been identified for it. Per-nucleotide qualities are absent, and no much larger clonotype sits a single base away. TCR beta CDR3 regions were amplified from RNA transcripts. The TCR CDR3 was subjected to a first round of RT-PCR using the HTBI primer set and the Qiagen OneStep RT-PCR kit. A second multiplex PCR round built the libraries, followed by size selection and purification. The libraries were sequenced on an Illumina HiSeq2000 using paired-end 100 bp reads. Under the source paper's analysis protocol: SOAPnuke was used to process the raw data, throwing out any read that contained adapters or uncalled bases, had a mean Phred below 15, or lacked an exact constant-primer or identifier match. High-quality paired reads were merged with COPE v1.2.5, and unique nucleotide sequences were defined as clonotypes. Clonotypes were aligned to IMGT TRBV, TRBD and TRBJ reference segments using MiTCR v1.1. Only V-J combinations with frequency above 0.0001, covering about 99% of repertoires, were analysed. A TCS score was defined as the ratio between F50 (clonal expansion) and ExV (chaos), using BLOSUM62-based TCRdist between CDR3 peptides within each V-J. Welch's t-statistics and random forest reduced around 550 V-J features to 13, which were used in a naive Bayes classifier (R e1071). The raw public data were reprocessed by TCRdb itself: fastp quality trimming at Q25, MiXCR clonotype calling, in-frame beta chains only. All rows with the same CDR3 protein become a single entry with the most common DNA and genes. TCRdb assigned the V and J calls; the authors' analysis was not used. The sample records about 400,000 distinct CDR3 sequences, 15% of which are singletons. In total, the top ten clones hold roughly 19% of the sample.

Overall study results and their limits: During validation, the model predicted progression to ophthalmopathy a median of approximately 7 months ahead of onset, with roughly 65% sensitivity and 72.22% specificity. No statistical method was used to set the sample size in advance, and investigators knew the group allocation. A model built on a 13 V-J signature distinguished ophthalmopathy from stable hyperthyroidism, reaching 85% to 90% sensitivity and around 81% specificity in cross-validation and 80%/75% in testing. Most expanded thyroid clonotypes (frequency above 0.001) were also detected in blood, a finding suggesting that blood repertoires may reflect thyroid immune responses.

Source material: blood. This clonotype originated in a woman aged 55-70 years with Graves' ophthalmopathy.

The CDR3 region: CASTSGGRNEQFF. The DNA reads as follows: TGTGCCAGCACCTCCGGGGGGCGGAATGAGCAGTTCTTC. The chain employs TRBV2 and TRBJ2-1, with TRBD2 perhaps the D gene, on 7 matching bases. The germline V gene gives CDR1 as SNHLY and CDR2 as FYNNEI. Its CDR3 holds 13 amino acids, cysteine through phenylalanine. Solely the CDR3 DNA is kept, with 39 bases framed from the first base. The junction carries 14 bases between V and J, which are trimmed by 7 bases and 7 bases respectively.